This T cell receptor beta chain is drawn from a study of blood T cell repertoires in COVID-19. Study as a whole: The United States, Italy and Spain were the sources of the acute and convalescent COVID-19 samples. PBMCs, B-cell-depleted T cells, or T cells provided the cDNA or gDNA that made up the material.

Germline V gene data show CDR1 as DFQATT and CDR2 as SNEGSKA (reference sequence). This CDR3 region has 11 residues. With 3 bases removed from V and 4 bases from J, the gap between germline ends came to 7 bases. As processed by the authors: Cell counts per sample came from amplifying reference gene primers. The repertoire was sequenced with immunoSEQ multiplex PCR; TCRdb's copy has only in-frame clones and lacks some. V and J calls and clone size are as listed in that table; D and trimming were resolved from the DNA. The data contain some 120,000 clones, about 80% of them singletons. The sequenced sample was peripheral blood. The J gene is TRBJ2-7, the V gene TRBV20-1, with D unresolved. The source of this sequence is a woman in her sixties with acute or convalescent COVID-19. CDR3 nucleotides: TGCAGTGCTAGTTCCGGTTACGAGCAGTACTTC. This translates into CSASSGYEQYF.